The 19 T cell receptor beta chains below come from one sample, sequenced in a study of cytomegalovirus exposure and HLA in healthy donors. PCR employed 60 Vbeta and 13 Jbeta primers. Sequenced by immunoSEQ multiplex PCR; TCRdb stores in-frame clones only, minus some. The sample lists 100,000 or so clones; around four fifths were seen once. The sample was PBMCs. These TCRs come from a woman between 35 and 50 years old in good health and CMV-seropositive.

This clone has just a few counts. This sequence joins TRBV27 and TRBJ1-4; TRBD1 matches at 8 bases. The germline gives CDR1 MNHEY, CDR2 SMNVEV (reference sequence). Losses at the gene ends were 3 bases for V and 8 bases for J; bases not matched to a gene: 5. The CDR3 consists of 14 residues. The CDR3: CASSFQGAGEKLFF. The DNA of the CDR3 is TGTGCCAGCAGTTTCCAGGGGGCAGGGGAAAAACTGTTTTTT.

The rearrangement uses TRBV7-9 and TRBJ1-2, with D unresolved. CDR1 SEHNR and CDR2 FQNEAQ come from the germline V gene (reference sequence). Trimming stripped 2 bases from V and 2 bases from J, with 6 bases between. The CDR3 has 13 amino acids. CDR3 in DNA: TGTGCCAGCAGCTTATATGAGAACTATGGCTACACCTTC. It specifies CASSLYENYGYTF.

The rearrangement joins TRBV5-1 to TRBJ1-2; D unresolved. This CDR3 contains 14 residues. Trimming stripped 1 base from V and 5 bases from J, with 12 bases between. Germline values: CDR1 SGHRS, CDR2 YFSETQ. The CDR3 spells CASSLYYQWYGYTF. CDR3 nucleotide sequence: TGCGCCAGCAGCTTGTATTACCAGTGGTATGGCTACACCTTC.

The rearrangement joins TRBV5-1 to TRBJ2-1; no firm D call. Germline CDR1 is SGHRS and CDR2 is YFSETQ. The V and J ends lost 4 bases and 3 bases respectively, with 14 bases between them. The CDR3 has 15 amino acids. CDR3 loop: CASSEELPDYNEQFF. DNA for the CDR3: TGCGCCAGCAGCGAGGAGCTACCTGACTACAATGAGCAGTTCTTC.

The chain links TRBV28 to TRBJ1-5, with 8 bases fitting TRBD1. This CDR3 comprises 14 residues. Germline CDR1 is MDHEN and CDR2 is SYDVKM. Trimming took 5 bases from V and 7 from J; bases not matched to a gene: 7. In DNA form, the CDR3 reads TGTGCCAGCAGTCCCGGACAGGGAGACCAGCCCCAGCATTTT. As protein: CASSPGQGDQPQHF. Full variable domain (missing parts from reference TRBV28 and TRBJ1-5): DVKVTQSSRYLVKRTGEKVFLECVQDMDHENMFWYRQDPGLGLRLIYFSYDVKMKEKGDIPEGYSVSREKKERFSLILESASTNQTSMYLCASSPGQGDQPQHFGDGTRLSIL.

In its sample, this clone was seen once. The chain is built from TRBV5-5 and TRBJ1-5; D is uncertain. This CDR3 is built from 13 residues. Germline V gene sequence: CDR1 SGHKS, CDR2 YYEKEE (reference sequence). The V end lost 4 bases, the J end lost 4 bases, and 9 bases lay between the germline ends. The CDR3 DNA reads TGTGCCAGCAGCCCCTTCTTAAATCAGCCCCAGCATTTT. This codes for CASSPFLNQPQHF. The full variable domain, completed using reference TRBV5-5 and TRBJ1-5, is DAGVTQSPTHLIKTRGQQVTLRCSPISGHKSVSWYQQVLGQGPQFIFQYYEKEERGRGNFPDRFSARQFPNYSSELNVNALLLGDSALYLCASSPFLNQPQHFGDGTRLSIL.

The CDR3 loop reads CASSSTATEGAFF. Here the CDR3 DNA reads TGTGCCAGCTCATCGACCGCTACGGAGGGGGCTTTCTTT. The chain uses TRBV18 and TRBJ1-1; maybe TRBD1 (5 bases). Trimming pared 5 bases from V and 11 bases from J, leaving 18 bases between. CDR3 length equals 13 residues. The germline V gene encodes CDR1 KGHSH and CDR2 LQKENI.

In the case of this clone: The junction differs from germline at one of its ends, possibly a read error. This chain joins TRBV7-9 and TRBJ1-4, with 7 bases identical to TRBD1. CDR3 length: 16 amino acids. Germline CDR1 SEHNR, CDR2 FQNEAQ (reference sequence). The CDR3 loop reads CSSSPGTGVRNEKLFF. The CDR3 DNA reads as TGTTCCAGCAGCCCGGGAACAGGGGTCAGGAATGAAAAACTGTTTTTT. The full variable domain, rest sourced from reference TRBV7-9 and TRBJ1-4, is DTGVSQNPRHKITKRGQNVTFRCDPISEHNRLYWYRQTLGQGPEFLTYFQNEAQLEKSRLLSDRFSAERPKGSFSTLEIQRTEQGDSAMYLCSSSPGTGVRNEKLFFGSGTQLSVL.

The CDR3 nucleotides are TGTGCCAGCAGCTTAGTGCAGGGGGCTGCTGGCTACACCTTC. This encodes CASSLVQGAAGYTF. This chain joins TRBV11-2 and TRBJ1-2, with TRBD1 matching 8 bases. This CDR3 comprises 14 residues. The J segment lost 7 bases and the V segment lost 1 base, leaving 5 bases of the junction unmatched. Germline loops: CDR1 SGHAT, CDR2 FQNNGV.

The chain has TRBV6-6 and TRBJ1-4; D is undetermined. The CDR3 covers 15 residues. Germline V lookup: CDR1 MNHNY, CDR2 SVGAGI (reference sequence). V was clipped by 2 bases and J by 4 bases, with 11 bases between them. The CDR3 nucleotides are TGTGCCAGCAGTTACCCTGGGAGCTATAATGAAAAACTGTTTTTT. It codes for CASSYPGSYNEKLFF.

As to this clone: Other DNA sequences of this sample code for an identical CDR3. The V gene is TRBV19, the J gene TRBJ1-1; possible D gene TRBD1, 5 bases. CDR3 length equals 13 residues. The V gene lost 2 bases and the J gene lost 3 bases, with 7 bases spanning the gap. Germline CDR1 reads LNHDA; CDR2 reads SQIVND (reference sequence). The CDR3 loop reads CASSIKGDTEAFF. The CDR3 DNA reads TGTGCCAGTAGTATAAAAGGGGACACTGAAGCTTTCTTT. Looking up the rest from reference TRBV19 and TRBJ1-1 gives the full variable domain: DGGITQSPKYLFRKEGQNVTLSCEQNLNHDAMYWYRQDPGQGLRLIYYSQIVNDFQKGDIAEGYSVSREKKESFPLTVTSAQKNPTAFYLCASSIKGDTEAFFGQGTRLTVV.

The V gene is TRBV6-6, the J gene TRBJ2-7; the match to TRBD1 covers 11 bases. Germline CDR1 MNHNY, CDR2 SVGAGI (reference sequence). V dropped 5 bases and J dropped 5; count of bases not matched to a gene: 5. The CDR3 contains 14 residues. The CDR3 loop reads CASSTGQGGHEQYF. The CDR3 DNA follows: TGTGCCAGCAGTACGGGACAGGGGGGACACGAGCAGTACTTC.

This clone was seen a single time. J is TRBJ1-2 and V is TRBV11-2; TRBD1 aligns across 11 bases. This CDR3 is 19 amino acids long. The germline gives CDR1 SGHAT, CDR2 FQNNGV. Trimming took 1 base from V and 5 from J; bases not matched to a gene: 15. CDR3 sequence (DNA): TGTGCCAGCAGCTTAGGGGCCGGGACAGGGGGACCCCTTGGGTATGGCTACACCTTC. Encoded protein: CASSLGAGTGGPLGYGYTF.

This clone was recorded a few times. V gene TRBV5-1 combines with J gene TRBJ1-1, with a weak D call TRBD1 (6 bases). The CDR3 sequence is 14 residues long. V shed 4 bases and J shed 2 bases, with 12 bases lying between them. Germline CDR1 is SGHRS and CDR2 is YFSETQ. Here the CDR3 DNA reads TGCGCCAGCAGCGAAATGGACAGTAACACTGAAGCTTTCTTT. This codes for CASSEMDSNTEAFF.

The chain employs TRBV7-9 and TRBJ1-1; a possible D gene is TRBD1 (5 bases). V shed 1 base and J shed 5 bases, with 11 bases lying between them. CDR3 length: 14 residues. The germline gives CDR1 SEHNR, CDR2 FQNEAQ (reference sequence). In DNA, the CDR3 is TGTGCCAGCAGCTTAGGGGGCGGGGAAACTGAAGCTTTCTTT. It specifies CASSLGGGETEAFF.

This clone has just one count. This rearrangement joins TRBV27 to TRBJ1-1, with a tentative D call TRBD1 (5 bases). The V gene lost 2 bases and the J gene lost 1 base, with 8 bases spanning the gap. Germline V gene lookup returns CDR1 MNHEY and CDR2 SMNVEV (reference sequence). The CDR3 is 14 amino acids. The CDR3 coding sequence is TGTGCCAGCAGTTTAGCCAGGGCGAACACTGAAGCTTTCTTT. It is translated as CASSLARANTEAFF.

V gene TRBV5-4 combines with J gene TRBJ1-2; D not certain. The CDR3 is 15 residues long. V was shortened by 1 base and J by 8 bases, with 18 bases between the two germline ends. Per the germline V gene, CDR1 is SGHNT and CDR2 is YYREEE (reference sequence). The CDR3 sequence: CASSLPDGEVEGYTF. The CDR3 DNA reads as TGTGCCAGCAGCTTGCCGGATGGAGAGGTAGAAGGCTACACCTTC.

With respect to this clone: At the DNA level, this CDR3 is encoded by other sequences in the same sample as well. The gene calls are TRBV5-4 and TRBJ2-3; 9 bases agree with TRBD2. Germline loops: CDR1 SGHNT, CDR2 YYREEE (reference sequence). The CDR3 contains 14 residues. After removal of 2 bases from V and 6 bases from J, the junction contained 4 bases not matched to a gene. CDR3 in amino acids: CASSLLAGADTQYF. CDR3 DNA: TGTGCCAGCAGCTTACTAGCGGGTGCGGATACGCAGTATTTT.

The chain recombines TRBV27 with TRBJ1-5; possibly TRBD1 for D (5 bases). This CDR3 contains 16 residues. CDR1 and CDR2 from the germline V gene are MNHEY and SMNVEV (reference sequence). V was shortened by 6 bases and J by 0 bases, with 15 bases between the two germline ends. CDR3 in DNA: TGTGCCAGCAGAAGGGTGGGGCCATATAGCAATCAGCCCCAGCATTTT. Its protein product is CASRRVGPYSNQPQHF.